This T cell receptor (beta chain) was sequenced for a study of control samples from healthy donors and cancer patients. Here immunoSEQ multiplex PCR was the method, and the copy in TCRdb shows in-frame clones only, minus some. This repertoire shows approximately 160,000 clones, 92% found once; its top ten account for 0.68%. The sequenced sample consisted of blood. This receptor was identified in a woman aged 25 to 39 in good health.

CDR3 bases: TGTGCCAGCAGTGAATCCGGGACTAGCGGTTACAATGAGCAGTTCTTC. Its translation is CASSESGTSGYNEQFF. The V call is TRBV6-4, the J call TRBJ2-1, with 11 bases aligning to TRBD2. The CDR3 is 16 amino acids. The junction had 5 bases not matched to a gene; V was cut back by 3 bases and J by 4 bases. Germline CDR1 reads MRHNA; CDR2 reads SNTAGT.